This T cell receptor (beta chain) was documented in a study of response to subunit inactivated influenza vaccine. MiXCR, applied by TCRdb to the RT-PCR reads, yields one record per CDR3 protein. Of around 600,000 distinct CDR3 sequences listed, approximately 10% were seen once; the top ten hold 11%. This clonotype was picked up many times. These data also formed part of another study, on T cells expressing NK-cell markers. As reported in that work: A 5'RACE template switching approach incorporating UMIs was used to make TCR beta cDNA.

The sequencing used PBMCs from blood, collected on the day of vaccination. This clonotype originated in a man in his fifties or sixties who received an inactivated influenza vaccine.

The CDR3 region has the DNA TGTGCCAGCAGCCAAGTTGTGGGGCGGAGTAATGAAAAACTGTTTTTT. It yields the protein CASSQVVGRSNEKLFF. The J gene is TRBJ1-4, the V gene TRBV4-2, with D perhaps TRBD1 (5 bases). Germline-derived CDR1 and CDR2 are LGHNA and YNFKEQ. The CDR3 is 16 amino acids. V was pared by 1 base and J by 4 bases, with 13 bases between.